There are a few counts of the clone carrying this TCR beta chain. The sample originates from a study of control samples from healthy donors and cancer patients. The CDR3 is 13 residues long. The V gene lost 5 bases and the J gene lost 6 bases, with 14 bases spanning the gap. Germline lookup yields CDR1 SGHVS and CDR2 FQNEAQ. Sequencing was performed with immunoSEQ multiplex PCR; in TCRdb, only in-frame clones are kept and a portion is missing. The sample carries tens of thousands of clones, about 89% recorded once. V gene TRBV7-8 combines with J gene TRBJ2-7, with D tentatively TRBD1 or TRBD2 (5 bases each). The sequenced material came from PBMCs. The TCR originated in a woman in her fifties or sixties with lung cancer. CDR3 sequence reads: CASSPLLGVEQYF. The DNA for the CDR3 is TGTGCCAGCAGCCCGCTCTTGGGGGTCGAGCAGTACTTC.